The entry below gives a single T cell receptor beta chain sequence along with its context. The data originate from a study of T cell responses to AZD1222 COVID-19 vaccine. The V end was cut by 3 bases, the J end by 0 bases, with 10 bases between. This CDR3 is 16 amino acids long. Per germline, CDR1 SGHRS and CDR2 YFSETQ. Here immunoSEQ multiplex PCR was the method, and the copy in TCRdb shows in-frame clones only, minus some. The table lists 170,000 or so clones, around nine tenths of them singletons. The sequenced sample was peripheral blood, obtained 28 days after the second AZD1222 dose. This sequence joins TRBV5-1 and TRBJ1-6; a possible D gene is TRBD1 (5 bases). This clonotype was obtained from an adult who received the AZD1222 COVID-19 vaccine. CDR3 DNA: TGCGCCAGCAGCTCCTCAGGGAGCTCCTATAATTCACCCCTCCACTTT. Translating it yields CASSSSGSSYNSPLHF.